These 9 T cell receptor beta chains originate from one sample sequenced in a study of cytomegalovirus exposure and HLA in healthy donors. PCR was performed using 60 Vbeta and 13 Jbeta primers. Sequenced by immunoSEQ multiplex PCR; TCRdb stores in-frame clones only, minus some. In the table there are 150,000 to 200,000 clones, approximately 88% of which are singletons. Sequences were obtained from PBMCs. Receptor source: a boy aged 5-17 years in good health and CMV-seronegative.

This clone came up once. The chain is built from TRBV15 and TRBJ2-1, with 11 bases lining up with TRBD2. The ends lost 0 bases at V and 1 base at J; junction bases unmatched: 2. CDR1 is LNHNV and CDR2 is YYDKDF in the germline V gene (reference sequence). The CDR3 is 17 amino acids. CDR3 sequence (DNA): TGTGCCACCAGCAGAGAGCTAGCGGGAGGTTCCTACAATGAGCAGTTCTTC. Its translation is CATSRELAGGSYNEQFF.

The chain has TRBV30 and TRBJ1-6; possibly TRBD1 for D (5 bases). The CDR3 totals 14 residues. Between the trimmed V and J ends, which lost 0 bases and 7 bases, there was a span of 10 bases. Germline V gene lookup returns CDR1 GTSNPN and CDR2 SVGIG (reference sequence). The CDR3 protein is CAWSVDSPNSPLHF. In DNA form, the CDR3 reads TGTGCCTGGAGTGTCGACAGTCCGAATTCACCCCTCCACTTT. The full variable domain, in which reference TRBV30 and TRBJ1-6 provide the parts outside the CDR3, is SQTIHQWPATLVQPVGSPLSLECTVEGTSNPNLYWYRQAAGRGLQLLFYSVGIGQISSEVPQNLSASRPQDRQFILSSKKLLLSDSGFYLCAWSVDSPNSPLHFGNGTRLTVT.

This sequence joins TRBV15 and TRBJ1-5; TRBD1 might be the D (5 bases). The V end was cut by 0 bases, the J end by 5 bases, with 14 bases between. CDR1 is LNHNV, CDR2 YYDKDF, per germline (reference sequence). This CDR3 has 16 amino acids. The CDR3 sequence: CATSRDPDNRYQPQHF. The CDR3 DNA sequence: TGTGCCACCAGCAGAGATCCGGACAATCGGTATCAGCCCCAGCATTTT. Drawing the rest from reference TRBV15 and TRBJ1-5, the complete variable domain is DAMVIQNPRYQVTQFGKPVTLSCSQTLNHNVMYWYQQKSSQAPKLLFHYYDKDFNNEADTPDNFQSRRPNTSFCFLDIRSPGLGDTAMYLCATSRDPDNRYQPQHFGDGTRLSIL.

The chain uses TRBV6-5 and TRBJ1-2; D uncertain. Germline loops: CDR1 MNHEY, CDR2 SVGAGI. The CDR3 is made up of 14 amino acids. The germline V and J ends were trimmed by 2 bases and 1 base, with 8 bases remaining between them. The CDR3, as DNA: TGTGCCAGCAGTTACACGGGGAGTAACTATGGCTACACCTTC. Translating it yields CASSYTGSNYGYTF.

The chain couples TRBV6-5 to TRBJ2-7; TRBD1 agrees at 8 bases. The germline V gene encodes CDR1 MNHEY and CDR2 SVGAGI. This CDR3 has 15 amino acids. The ends lost 6 bases at V and 0 bases at J; junction bases unmatched: 7. DNA of the CDR3: TGTGCCAGCAGCCGAAGGACAGGGACCTCCTACGAGCAGTACTTC. As protein: CASSRRTGTSYEQYF.

J is TRBJ2-1 and V is TRBV15; the D gene is possibly TRBD2 (7 bases). The CDR3 runs to 16 residues. With 1 base removed from V and 5 bases from J, the gap between germline ends came to 15 bases. Germline-derived CDR1 and CDR2 are LNHNV and YYDKDF (reference sequence). CDR3 sequence reads: CATSRGGGGFNNEQFF. The CDR3 nucleotides are TGTGCCACCAGCAGAGGGGGAGGGGGATTCAACAATGAGCAGTTCTTC.

The rearrangement uses TRBV13 and TRBJ2-7; TRBD2 matches 9 bases. The CDR3 length is 14 residues. Germline CDR1 and CDR2: PRHDT and FYEKMQ (reference sequence). V lost 7 bases to trimming and J lost 3 bases; unmatched junction nucleotides: 7. Written as DNA, the CDR3 is TGTGCCAGCACGTCCTCTAGCGGGAACTACGAGCAGTACTTC. It encodes CASTSSSGNYEQYF.

The V and J genes are TRBV6-5 and TRBJ2-7; 8 bases agree with TRBD1. The CDR3 spans 15 residues. Germline CDR1 MNHEY, CDR2 SVGAGI. Losses at the gene ends were 5 bases for V and 6 bases for J; bases not matched to a gene: 12. This chain's CDR3 is CASSISGQGHREQYF. CDR3 in DNA: TGTGCCAGCAGTATATCTGGACAGGGTCACCGCGAGCAGTACTTC.

This chain joins TRBV5-6 and TRBJ1-1; D not certain. V was trimmed by 4 bases and J by 1 base, leaving 8 bases between them. The CDR3 loop spans 13 amino acids. Germline V lookup: CDR1 SGHDT, CDR2 YYEEEE. The CDR3 loop reads CASSRTANTEAFF. CDR3 DNA: TGTGCCAGCAGCCGGACTGCGAACACTGAAGCTTTCTTT.